The 31 T cell receptor beta chains below all came from one sample that was sequenced in a study of cytomegalovirus exposure and HLA in healthy donors (dated by TCRdb to about 2017). The library was generated by the immunoSEQ multiplex PCR assay. For the multiplex PCR, a mixture combining 60 forward primers for TCR Vbeta segments and 13 reverse primers for TCR Jbeta segments was used. TCRdb stores this immuneACCESS table with in-frame sequences only. Part of the clones is absent; in the studies checked, under half of the shortfall reflects unresolved V genes, and no reason is known for the rest. Across this sample there are tens of thousands of clones, with 60% to 80% seen only once. The top ten constitute about 2.2% of the sample. The specimen sequenced was PBMCs. The receptor set was obtained from a man aged 40-55 years in good health and CMV-seronegative.

Of note for this clone: Other DNA sequences from this sample encode an identical CDR3 as well. The rearrangement joins TRBV7-9 to TRBJ2-2; D call uncertain. Germline CDR1 and CDR2: SEHNR and FQNEAQ (reference sequence). The CDR3 is 15 residues long. Trimming pared 1 base from V and 1 base from J, leaving 7 bases between. The CDR3 loop is CASSLGPGNTGELFF. The CDR3 region has the DNA TGTGCCAGCAGCTTAGGTCCAGGGAACACCGGGGAGCTGTTTTTT.

J is TRBJ1-2 and V is TRBV28; 9 bases line up with TRBD1. In germline, CDR1 is MDHEN, CDR2 SYDVKM. With 8 bases clipped from V and 8 bases from J, the junction kept 21 bases outside the gene matches. The CDR3 has 17 residues. The CDR3, as DNA: TGTGCCAGCGAGGGAGTGGGACAGGGAAATGTCGTTGGCGGCTACACCTTC. Its translation: CASEGVGQGNVVGGYTF.

The chain couples TRBV9 to TRBJ1-2; D might be TRBD1 (6 bases). Per germline, CDR1 SGDLS and CDR2 YYNGEE. The V end lost 2 bases, the J end lost 2 bases, and 10 bases lay between the germline ends. The CDR3 sequence is 14 residues long. DNA of the CDR3: TGTGCCAGCAGCGTGTTGGACAGAAACTATGGCTACACCTTC. Its protein product is CASSVLDRNYGYTF. Full variable domain (rest looked up from reference TRBV9 and TRBJ1-2): DSGVTQTPKHLITATGQRVTLRCSPRSGDLSVYWYQQSLDQGLQFLIQYYNGEERAKGNILERFSAQQFPDLHSELNLSSLELGDSALYFCASSVLDRNYGYTFGSGTRLTVV.

The chain joins TRBV9 to TRBJ2-3, with D possibly TRBD1 on 6 matching bases. Trimming took off 3 bases at V and 6 bases at J, with 14 bases between the two ends. Germline V gene sequence: CDR1 SGDLS, CDR2 YYNGEE. The CDR3 length is 14 residues. The CDR3 sequence is CASSARTGMDTQYF. In nucleotides, the CDR3 is TGTGCCAGCAGCGCTAGAACAGGGATGGATACGCAGTATTTT.

The chain is built from TRBV2 and TRBJ2-7; 9 bases align to TRBD1. Germline V gene data show CDR1 as SNHLY and CDR2 as FYNNEI. The CDR3 is made up of 14 amino acids. The J segment lost 6 bases and the V segment lost 9 bases, leaving 12 bases of the junction unmatched. CDR3 sequence: CASDGGTGRGEQYF. For the CDR3, the DNA is TGTGCCAGTGATGGCGGGACAGGGAGAGGCGAGCAGTACTTC.

A remark on this clone: The junction differs from germline at one of its ends, possibly a read error. This rearrangement joins TRBV27 to TRBJ2-7, with a weak D call TRBD1 (5 bases). The V gene's germline CDR1 is MNHEY and CDR2 SMNVEV (reference sequence). CDR3 length: 12 amino acids. This CDR3 reads CASSFRQLPPIF. CDR3 sequence (DNA): TGTGCCAGCAGTTTCCGACAGTTACCCCCAATCTTC.

The CDR3 sequence is CASPQGPYNSPLHF. The DNA of the CDR3 is TGCGCCTCCCCCCAGGGTCCCTATAATTCACCCCTCCACTTT. The chain is built from TRBV5-1 and TRBJ1-6; D might be TRBD1 (5 bases). The CDR3 spans 14 residues. The germline V gene has CDR1 SGHRS and CDR2 YFSETQ. V gave up 10 bases and J gave up 2 bases, with 13 bases separating them. The entire variable domain, with the rest obtained from reference TRBV5-1 and TRBJ1-6, is as follows: KAGVTQTPRYLIKTRGQQVTLSCSPISGHRSVSWYQQTPGQGLQFLFEYFSETQRNKGNFPGRFSGRQFSNSRSEMNVSTLELGDSALYLCASPQGPYNSPLHFGNGTRLTVT.

The J gene is TRBJ1-3, the V gene TRBV6-1, with TRBD1 as a possible D gene (5 bases). The CDR3 is made up of 15 amino acids. The germline V gene has CDR1 MNHNS and CDR2 SASEGT. The V and J ends lost 5 bases and 0 bases respectively, with 11 bases between them. The CDR3 spells CASSPAGGSGNTIYF. The CDR3 region has the DNA TGTGCCAGCAGTCCAGCGGGGGGCTCTGGAAACACCATATATTTT.

CDR3 sequence reads: CASSELLGTGISNQPQHF. The CDR3, as DNA: TGTGCCAGCAGTGAACTACTTGGGACAGGGATTAGCAATCAGCCCCAGCATTTT. V usage is TRBV6-1 and J usage is TRBJ1-5; TRBD1 agrees at 9 bases. Germline CDR1 reads MNHNS; CDR2 reads SASEGT. With 2 bases clipped from V and 0 bases from J, the junction kept 8 bases outside the gene matches. This CDR3 spans 18 amino acids.

The chain uses TRBV11-2 and TRBJ2-1; possible D gene TRBD2, 5 bases. The V gene lost 5 bases and the J gene lost 0 bases, with 17 bases spanning the gap. In germline, CDR1 is SGHAT, CDR2 FQNNGV. The CDR3 extends over 17 amino acids. CDR3 protein: CASSGILGSTSYNEQFF. Here the CDR3 DNA reads TGTGCCAGCAGCGGGATCCTAGGGAGCACCTCCTACAATGAGCAGTTCTTC.

The chain combines TRBV28 with TRBJ1-1; 9 positions match TRBD1. The CDR3 is made up of 14 amino acids. V shed 6 bases and J 1 base; nucleotides not matched to a gene: 3. Per the germline V gene, CDR1 is MDHEN and CDR2 is SYDVKM. Written as DNA, the CDR3 is TGTGCCAGCAGCACGGGACAGGGGAACACTGAAGCTTTCTTT. Its translation is CASSTGQGNTEAFF.

This clone was detected a few times. V usage is TRBV18 and J usage is TRBJ1-4; D is uncertain. Germline assignment: CDR1 KGHSH and CDR2 LQKENI. Trimming cost V 1 base and J 2 bases, with 11 bases left between them. The CDR3 consists of 16 residues. DNA for the CDR3: TGTGCCAGCTCACCACAGAGCAGCGCGACTAATGAAAAACTGTTTTTT. This gives the protein CASSPQSSATNEKLFF.

This clone was detected only once. The chain employs TRBV28 and TRBJ1-4; D is unclear. Germline CDR1 is MDHEN and CDR2 is SYDVKM. Trimming took 7 bases from V and 0 from J, leaving 12 bases between them. This CDR3 is 15 amino acids long. CDR3 coding DNA: TGTGCCAGCACACCGTGGGCAGCAACTAATGAAAAACTGTTTTTT. It translates to CASTPWAATNEKLFF.

The chain is built from TRBV7-2 and TRBJ1-5; D gene unclear. Germline V gene data show CDR1 as SGHTA and CDR2 as FQGNSA. This CDR3 contains 13 residues. V dropped 1 base and J dropped 5 bases, with 6 bases sitting between them. In nucleotides, the CDR3 is TGTGCCAGCAGCTTAGGAGGTTATCAGCCCCAGCATTTT. Translation gives CASSLGGYQPQHF.

The genes are TRBV21-1 and TRBJ1-5; the tabulated D call, TRBD1, remains unverified against the DNA. TRBV21-1 is shown as a pseudogene. This CDR3 spans 17 amino acids. As DNA, the CDR3 is TGTGCCAGCAGCAAAGCCTCCAGGGTAACGAGCAATCAGCCCCAGCATTTT. Translating gives CASSKASRVTSNQPQHF.

As for this clone: The junction departs from germline at one end; a sequencing error may be responsible. The chain links TRBV7-9 to TRBJ1-1; 11 positions match TRBD1. The V gene's germline CDR1 is SEHNR and CDR2 FQNEAQ (reference sequence). There are 17 residues in the CDR3. The CDR3 region is CASRLGTGGIMNTEAFF. The CDR3 DNA sequence: TGTGCCAGCAGATTAGGGACAGGGGGTATCATGAACACTGAAGCTTTCTTT.

The V and J genes are TRBV6-7 and TRBJ1-2, with D perhaps TRBD1 (6 bases). TRBV6-7 is given ORF status, its function remaining uncertain. V was cut by 6 bases and J by 1 base, with 30 bases left in between. The CDR3 is 20 amino acids. The CDR3 nucleotides are TGTGCCAGCAGCCGCCCCCGACACAACCAAGAAGGGACATTTAACTATGGCTACACCTTC. Its protein is CASSRPRHNQEGTFNYGYTF.

This chain connects TRBV18 to TRBJ2-7; a possible D gene is TRBD1 (6 bases). The CDR3 contains 13 residues. V gave up 6 bases and J gave up 2 bases, with 11 bases separating them. CDR1 and CDR2 (germline): KGHSH, LQKENI. The DNA for the CDR3 is TGTGCCAGCTCCCTGGACAGAGCCTACGAGCAGTACTTC. This sequence encodes CASSLDRAYEQYF. Full variable domain (remainder filled in from reference TRBV18 and TRBJ2-7): NAGVMQNPRHLVRRRGQEARLRCSPMKGHSHVYWYRQLPEEGLKFMVYLQKENIIDESGMPKERFSAEFPKEGPSILRIQQVVRGDSAAYFCASSLDRAYEQYFGPGTRLTVT.

The genes are TRBV5-1 and TRBJ2-3, with 7 bases identical to TRBD1. Germline CDR1 is SGHRS and CDR2 is YFSETQ. CDR3 length: 13 residues. Unmatched junction bases numbered 2, after V lost 6 bases and J lost 1 base. The CDR3 DNA follows: TGCGCCAGCACCGGACAGGGCACAGATACGCAGTATTTT. Protein product: CASTGQGTDTQYF.

This clone was picked up a small number of times. The CDR3 is CASYRGLGEKLFF. The DNA for the CDR3 is TGTGCCAGCTATCGTGGGCTGGGTGAAAAACTGTTTTTT. This rearrangement joins TRBV6-1 to TRBJ1-4; D not certain. Germline values: CDR1 MNHNS, CDR2 SASEGT. The CDR3 extends over 13 amino acids. The germline V and J ends were trimmed by 8 bases and 7 bases, with 14 bases remaining between them.

This clone was observed once. The chain recombines TRBV5-4 with TRBJ2-2; 14 nucleotides match TRBD2. The germline V gene encodes CDR1 SGHNT and CDR2 YYREEE (reference sequence). There are 17 residues in the CDR3. V dropped 4 bases and J dropped 4; count of bases not matched to a gene: 6. The CDR3 DNA reads as TGTGCCAGCAGCACCGGGACTAGCGGGAGCCTCACCGGGGAGCTGTTTTTT. Protein: CASSTGTSGSLTGELFF.

DNA of the CDR3: TGTGCCAGCAGCCAAGATCACGGCAGGGGCGAGCAGTTCTTC. This codes for CASSQDHGRGEQFF. The rearrangement joins TRBV4-2 to TRBJ2-1; D perhaps matches TRBD1 (6 bases). Trimming stripped 0 bases from V and 10 bases from J, with 13 bases between. CDR1 and CDR2 (germline): LGHNA, YNFKEQ. This CDR3 comprises 14 residues.

This clone came up once. The chain carries TRBV28 and TRBJ2-7, with 9 bases aligning to TRBD1. Germline loops: CDR1 MDHEN, CDR2 SYDVKM. This CDR3 region has 13 residues. The trim removed 9 bases at V and 1 base at J, leaving 4 bases unmatched. The chain's CDR3 is CASWTGVSYEQYF. The CDR3 region has the DNA TGTGCCAGTTGGACAGGGGTTTCCTACGAGCAGTACTTC.

This clone appeared many times. The rearrangement links TRBV6-1 to TRBJ1-5; a possible D gene is TRBD1 (6 bases). Germline V lookup: CDR1 MNHNS, CDR2 SASEGT. The V end lost 0 bases, the J end lost 4 bases, and 10 bases lay between the germline ends. The CDR3 contains 15 residues. The DNA for the CDR3 is TGTGCCAGCAGTGAAGCCGGACAGCAGAATCAGCCCCAGCATTTT. Amino acid sequence: CASSEAGQQNQPQHF.

CDR3 region: CASSREAASGDTQYF. The CDR3 nucleotides are TGTGCCAGCAGCCGTGAAGCGGCTAGCGGAGATACGCAGTATTTT. The chain combines TRBV4-2 with TRBJ2-3, with 7 bases lining up with TRBD2. Looked up from germline, CDR1 is LGHNA and CDR2 is YNFKEQ. This CDR3 region has 15 residues. V lost 4 bases, J lost 5 bases, and 9 bases stayed unmatched.

The V gene is TRBV29-1, the J gene TRBJ2-1, with TRBD2 as a possible D gene (7 bases). V lost 7 bases and J 4 bases, leaving 20 bases between the germline ends. Germline-derived CDR1 and CDR2 are SQVTM and ANQGSEA. This CDR3 is 15 amino acids long. CDR3 residues: CSAEGGQGAYNEQFF. The CDR3 coding sequence is TGCAGCGCCGAGGGGGGGCAGGGAGCGTACAATGAGCAGTTCTTC.

The chain uses TRBV7-6 and TRBJ2-5; possibly TRBD1 for D (6 bases). V lost 2 bases and J lost 1, with 8 bases in between. The CDR3 extends over 14 amino acids. Germline loops: CDR1 SGHVS, CDR2 FNYEAQ. The CDR3 region has the DNA TGTGCCAGCAGCTTAAAGGACAGCCAAGAGACCCAGTACTTC. It specifies CASSLKDSQETQYF.

The chain combines TRBV7-3 with TRBJ1-5; possible D gene TRBD1, 5 bases. V was cut by 5 bases and J by 4 bases, with 9 bases left in between. This CDR3 comprises 13 residues. The V gene's germline CDR1 is SGHTA and CDR2 FQGTGA. In DNA form, the CDR3 reads TGTGCCAGCAGCCAAGACAGAAATCAGCCCCAGCATTTT. Translated: CASSQDRNQPQHF.

The rearrangement joins TRBV5-4 to TRBJ2-7; 7 positions agree with TRBD2. The CDR3 consists of 13 residues. The J segment lost 0 bases and the V segment lost 5 bases, leaving 2 bases of the junction unmatched. Per the germline V gene, CDR1 is SGHNT and CDR2 is YYREEE (reference sequence). The CDR3 loop is CASRGGSSYEQYF. DNA of the CDR3: TGTGCCAGCAGAGGCGGGAGCTCCTACGAGCAGTACTTC.

The V gene is TRBV27, the J gene TRBJ2-1; 9 bases are shared with TRBD1. The junction had 5 bases not matched to a gene; V was cut back by 5 bases and J by 6 bases. Germline lookup yields CDR1 MNHEY and CDR2 SMNVEV (reference sequence). The CDR3 runs to 14 residues. Written as DNA, the CDR3 is TGTGCCAGCAGTCCCCGACAGGGGGGCAATGAGCAGTTCTTC. Translated, it gives CASSPRQGGNEQFF.

This sequence joins TRBV2 and TRBJ2-2, with D possibly being TRBD2 (6 bases). From germline, CDR1 is SNHLY and CDR2 FYNNEI. V was pared by 6 bases and J by 0 bases, with 11 bases between. The CDR3 sequence is 15 residues long. DNA for the CDR3: TGTGCCAGCAGGCGGGGCTGGACGAACACCGGGGAGCTGTTTTTT. It is translated as CASRRGWTNTGELFF.